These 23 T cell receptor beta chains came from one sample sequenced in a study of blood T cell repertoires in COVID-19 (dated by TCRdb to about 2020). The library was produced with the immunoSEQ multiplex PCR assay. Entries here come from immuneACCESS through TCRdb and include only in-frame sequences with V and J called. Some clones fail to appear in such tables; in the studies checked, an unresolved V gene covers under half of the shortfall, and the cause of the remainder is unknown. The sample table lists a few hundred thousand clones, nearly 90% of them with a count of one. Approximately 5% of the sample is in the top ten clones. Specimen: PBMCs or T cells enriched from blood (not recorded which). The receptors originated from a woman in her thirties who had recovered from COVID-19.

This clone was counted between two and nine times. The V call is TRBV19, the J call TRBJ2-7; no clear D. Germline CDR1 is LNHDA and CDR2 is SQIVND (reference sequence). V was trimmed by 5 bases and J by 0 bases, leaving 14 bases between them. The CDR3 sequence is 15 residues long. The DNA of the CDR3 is TGTGCCAGTAGTGTTGACACTGTAAGCTCCTACGAGCAGTACTTC. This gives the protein CASSVDTVSSYEQYF.

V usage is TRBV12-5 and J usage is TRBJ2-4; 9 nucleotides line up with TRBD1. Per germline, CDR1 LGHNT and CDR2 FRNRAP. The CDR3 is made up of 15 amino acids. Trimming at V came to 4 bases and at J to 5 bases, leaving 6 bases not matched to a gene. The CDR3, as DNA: TGTGCTAGTGGTTCGCCCCGGGACAGGGAAAACATTCAGTACTTC. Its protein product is CASGSPRDRENIQYF.

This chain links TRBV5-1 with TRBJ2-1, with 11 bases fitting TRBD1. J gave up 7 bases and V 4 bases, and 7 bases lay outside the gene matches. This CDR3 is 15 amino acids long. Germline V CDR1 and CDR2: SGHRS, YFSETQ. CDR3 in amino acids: CASSPGQGAGNEQFF. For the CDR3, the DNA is TGCGCCAGCAGCCCCGGACAGGGGGCGGGGAATGAGCAGTTCTTC. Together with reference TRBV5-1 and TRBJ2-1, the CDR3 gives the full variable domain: KAGVTQTPRYLIKTRGQQVTLSCSPISGHRSVSWYQQTPGQGLQFLFEYFSETQRNKGNFPGRFSGRQFSNSRSEMNVSTLELGDSALYLCASSPGQGAGNEQFFGPGTRLTVL.

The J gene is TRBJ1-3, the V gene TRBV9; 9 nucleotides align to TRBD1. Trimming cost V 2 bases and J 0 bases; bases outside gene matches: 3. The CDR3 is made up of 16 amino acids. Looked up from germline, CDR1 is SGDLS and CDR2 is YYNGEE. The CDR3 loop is CASSVGTGSSGNTIYF. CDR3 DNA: TGTGCCAGCAGCGTCGGGACAGGGAGCTCTGGAAACACCATATATTTT. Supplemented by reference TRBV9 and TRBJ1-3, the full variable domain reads DSGVTQTPKHLITATGQRVTLRCSPRSGDLSVYWYQQSLDQGLQFLIQYYNGEERAKGNILERFSAQQFPDLHSELNLSSLELGDSALYFCASSVGTGSSGNTIYFGEGSWLTVV.

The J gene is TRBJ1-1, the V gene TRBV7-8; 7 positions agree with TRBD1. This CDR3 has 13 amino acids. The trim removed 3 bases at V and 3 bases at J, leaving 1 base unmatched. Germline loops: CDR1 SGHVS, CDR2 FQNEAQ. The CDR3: CASSFTGDTEAFF. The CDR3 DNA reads TGTGCCAGCAGCTTTACAGGGGACACTGAAGCTTTCTTT.

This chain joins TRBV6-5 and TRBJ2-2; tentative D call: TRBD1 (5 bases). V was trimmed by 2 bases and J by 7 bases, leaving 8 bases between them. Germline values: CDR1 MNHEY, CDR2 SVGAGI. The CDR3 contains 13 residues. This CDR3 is CASSYPRVGELFF. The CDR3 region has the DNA TGTGCCAGCAGTTACCCCAGGGTCGGGGAGCTGTTTTTT.

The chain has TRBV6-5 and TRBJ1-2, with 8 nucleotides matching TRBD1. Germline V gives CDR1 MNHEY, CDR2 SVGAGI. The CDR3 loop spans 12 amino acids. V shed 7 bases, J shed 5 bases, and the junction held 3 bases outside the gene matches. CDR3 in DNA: TGTGCCAGCACGGACAGGGAGTATGGCTACACCTTC. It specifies CASTDREYGYTF.

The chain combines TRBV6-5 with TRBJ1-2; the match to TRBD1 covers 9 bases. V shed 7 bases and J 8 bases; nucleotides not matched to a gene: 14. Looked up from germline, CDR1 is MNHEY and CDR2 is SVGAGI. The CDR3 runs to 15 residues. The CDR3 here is CASTGTGLGSGGYTF. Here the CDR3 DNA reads TGTGCCAGCACCGGGACAGGGTTAGGTTCGGGAGGCTACACCTTC.

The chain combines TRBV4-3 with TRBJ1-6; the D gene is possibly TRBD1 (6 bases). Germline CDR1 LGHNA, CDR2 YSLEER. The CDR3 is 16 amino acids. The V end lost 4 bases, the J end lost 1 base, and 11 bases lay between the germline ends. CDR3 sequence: CASSLEQGSYNSPLHF. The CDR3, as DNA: TGCGCCAGCAGCCTAGAACAGGGTTCCTATAATTCACCCCTCCACTTT.

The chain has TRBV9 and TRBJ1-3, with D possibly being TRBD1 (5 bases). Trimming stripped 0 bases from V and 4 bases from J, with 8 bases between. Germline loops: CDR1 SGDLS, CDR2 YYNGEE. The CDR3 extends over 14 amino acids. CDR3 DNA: TGTGCCAGCAGCGTAGGCAGGGAAGGAAACACCATATATTTT. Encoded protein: CASSVGREGNTIYF.

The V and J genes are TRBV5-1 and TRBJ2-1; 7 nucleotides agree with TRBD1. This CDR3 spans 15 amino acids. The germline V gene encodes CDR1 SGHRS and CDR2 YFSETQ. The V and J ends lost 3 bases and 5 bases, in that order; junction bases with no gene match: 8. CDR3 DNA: TGCGCCAGCAGCTCTGAGGGGGCCTACCACAATGAGCAGTTCTTC. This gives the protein CASSSEGAYHNEQFF.

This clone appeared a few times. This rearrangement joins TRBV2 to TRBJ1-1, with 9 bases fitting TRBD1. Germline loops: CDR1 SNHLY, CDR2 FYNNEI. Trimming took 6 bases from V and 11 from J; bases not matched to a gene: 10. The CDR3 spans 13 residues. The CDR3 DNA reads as TGTGCCAGCAGCCGCACAGGGGGCGTTGGTGCTTTCTTT. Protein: CASSRTGGVGAFF.

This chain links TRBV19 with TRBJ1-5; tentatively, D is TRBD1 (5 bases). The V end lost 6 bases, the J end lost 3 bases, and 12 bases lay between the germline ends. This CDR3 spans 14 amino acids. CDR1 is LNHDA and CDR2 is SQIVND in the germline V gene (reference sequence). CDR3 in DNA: TGTGCCAGTAGAGACGGGACTTACAATCAGCCCCAGCATTTT. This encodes CASRDGTYNQPQHF.

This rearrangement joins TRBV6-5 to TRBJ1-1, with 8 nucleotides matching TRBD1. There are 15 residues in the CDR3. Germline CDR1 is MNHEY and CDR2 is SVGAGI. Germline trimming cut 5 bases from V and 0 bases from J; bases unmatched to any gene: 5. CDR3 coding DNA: TGTGCCAGCAGTCTAGGACAGGGAATGAACACTGAAGCTTTCTTT. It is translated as CASSLGQGMNTEAFF.

Here the CDR3 reads CASGGTGGIYGYTF. CDR3 DNA sequence: TGTGCCAGCGGAGGGACAGGGGGCATCTATGGCTACACCTTC. The chain recombines TRBV2 with TRBJ1-2; TRBD1 matches at 12 bases. The germline gives CDR1 SNHLY, CDR2 FYNNEI. This CDR3 is built from 14 residues. Trimming cost V 8 bases and J 4 bases; bases outside gene matches: 5.

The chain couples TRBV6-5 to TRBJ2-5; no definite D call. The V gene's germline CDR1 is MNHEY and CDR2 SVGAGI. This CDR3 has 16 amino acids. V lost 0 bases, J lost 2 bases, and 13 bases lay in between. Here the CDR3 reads CASSYSNWRGQETQYF. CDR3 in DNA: TGTGCCAGCAGTTACTCGAATTGGCGCGGTCAAGAGACCCAGTACTTC.

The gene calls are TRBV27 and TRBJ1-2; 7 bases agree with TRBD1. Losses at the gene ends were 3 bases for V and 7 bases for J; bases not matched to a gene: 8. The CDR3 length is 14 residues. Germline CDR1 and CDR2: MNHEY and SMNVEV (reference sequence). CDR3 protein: CASSFQGGVGGYTF. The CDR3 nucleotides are TGTGCCAGCAGTTTCCAGGGGGGCGTGGGTGGCTACACCTTC.

The CDR3 DNA sequence: TGTGCCTGGAGCAGGACTAGCGGGGCAGCCTACAATGAGCAGTTCTTC. Amino acid sequence: CAWSRTSGAAYNEQFF. This rearrangement joins TRBV30 to TRBJ2-1, with 12 bases identical to TRBD2. The CDR3 length is 16 residues. Germline V lookup: CDR1 GTSNPN, CDR2 SVGIG (reference sequence). After removal of 3 bases from V and 2 bases from J, the junction contained 5 bases not matched to a gene.

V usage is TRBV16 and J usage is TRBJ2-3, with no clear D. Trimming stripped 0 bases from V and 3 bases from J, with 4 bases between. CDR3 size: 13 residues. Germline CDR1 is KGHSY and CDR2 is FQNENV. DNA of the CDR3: TGTGCCAGCAGCCAATCGAGGACAGATACGCAGTATTTT. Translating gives CASSQSRTDTQYF.

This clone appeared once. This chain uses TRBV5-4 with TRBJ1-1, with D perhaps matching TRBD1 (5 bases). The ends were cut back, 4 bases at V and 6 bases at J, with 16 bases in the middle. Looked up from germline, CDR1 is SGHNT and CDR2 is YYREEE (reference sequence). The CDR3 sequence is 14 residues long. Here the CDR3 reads CASSLFGGASEAFF. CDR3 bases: TGTGCCAGCAGCCTCTTCGGAGGGGCATCTGAAGCTTTCTTT.

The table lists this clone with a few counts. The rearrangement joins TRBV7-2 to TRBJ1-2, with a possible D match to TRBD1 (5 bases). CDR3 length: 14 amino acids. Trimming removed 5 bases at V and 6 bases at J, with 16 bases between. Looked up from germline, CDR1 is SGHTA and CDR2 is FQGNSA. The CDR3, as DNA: TGTGCCAGCAGCCTACACAGGATTTCGGATGGCTACACCTTC. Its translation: CASSLHRISDGYTF.

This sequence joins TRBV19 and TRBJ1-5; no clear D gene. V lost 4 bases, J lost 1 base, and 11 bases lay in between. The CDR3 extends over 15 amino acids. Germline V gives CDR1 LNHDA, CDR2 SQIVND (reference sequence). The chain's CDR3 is CASSNWRRSNQPQHF. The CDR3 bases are TGTGCCAGTAGTAATTGGCGGCGGAGCAATCAGCCCCAGCATTTT.

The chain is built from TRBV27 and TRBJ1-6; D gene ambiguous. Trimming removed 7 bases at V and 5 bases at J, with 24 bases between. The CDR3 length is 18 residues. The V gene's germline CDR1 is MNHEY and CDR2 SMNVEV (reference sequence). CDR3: CASMALAGLQSHNSPLHF. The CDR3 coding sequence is TGTGCCAGCATGGCTCTGGCGGGCCTCCAGTCCCATAATTCACCCCTCCACTTT.